Below are 2 T cell receptor beta chains sequenced from a single sample in a study of blood T cells in healthy people across ages. Through a sample-barcoded 5' primer and a J-beta primer mix, a second PCR was run for roughly 7 to 11 cycles. TCRdb passed the 5' RACE reads through MiXCR, listing each CDR3 protein once. Of 1.5 million to 2 million distinct CDR3 sequences listed, 25% to 30% were seen once; the top ten hold 7% to 9%. Specimen: blood. The receptors here all came from a woman younger than 45 in good health.

This clonotype was counted many times. The chain couples TRBV20-1 to TRBJ2-7; TRBD2 might be the D (5 bases). Germline loops: CDR1 DFQATT, CDR2 SNEGSKA (reference sequence). The germline V and J ends were trimmed by 5 bases and 2 bases, with 25 bases remaining between them. The CDR3 loop spans 17 amino acids. CDR3 DNA: TGCAGTGCTGACCCTAGACTACACCCATCCCCAACCTACGAGCAGTACTTC. Its translation is CSADPRLHPSPTYEQYF.

Of note for this clonotype: The junction departs from the called germline gene at one end, perhaps through a read error. The V gene is TRBV12-3 or TRBV12-4, the J gene TRBJ2-3; 9 bases are a match to TRBD2. This CDR3 is built from 15 residues. The CDR3 bases are TGTGCCAGCAGCCCGACTAGCGGAAAGGCAGATGCGCAGTATTTT. As protein: CASSPTSGKADAQYF.